These 14 T cell receptor beta chains originate from one sample sequenced in a study of T cells in Graves' hyperthyroidism and ophthalmopathy. RNA transcripts were the template for amplifying TCR beta CDR3 regions. First-round RT-PCR of the TCR CDR3 relied on the HTBI primer set. TCRdb ran MiXCR on the multiplex PCR reads and lists one entry per CDR3 protein. Of a few hundred thousand distinct CDR3 sequences detected, 35% to 55% appear once; the ten largest clones hold around 7.7%. Sequencing was performed on peripheral blood or thyroid tissue (not recorded which). The receptors were sampled from a woman aged 18-29 years with Graves' hyperthyroidism.

This clonotype was seen ten or more times. The chain is built from TRBV12-3 or TRBV12-4 and TRBJ2-6; D remains ambiguous. Trimming shortened V by 4 bases and J by 0 bases, and 10 bases separated the two germline ends. This CDR3 comprises 16 residues. The CDR3: CASSSPGSSGANVLTF. The CDR3 nucleotides read TGTGCCAGCAGTTCTCCTGGAAGCTCTGGGGCCAACGTCCTGACTTTC.

The chain employs TRBV9 and TRBJ2-7, with no clear D. The length of the CDR3 is 14 residues. CDR1 and CDR2 from the germline V gene are SGDLS and YYNGEE. Trimming took off 2 bases at V and 0 bases at J, with 9 bases between the two ends. As DNA, the CDR3 is TGTGCCAGCAGCGTTGGGGAAAGCTCCTACGAGCAGTACTTC. Its protein product is CASSVGESSYEQYF.

This clonotype showed up many times. Written as DNA, the CDR3 is TGTGCCATCACGTCGGCTAGCGGGAACACCGGGGAGCTGTTTTTT. It translates to CAITSASGNTGELFF. This chain joins TRBV10-3 and TRBJ2-2; 7 bases line up with TRBD2. Per germline, CDR1 ENHRY and CDR2 SYGVKD. The CDR3 runs 15 residues. V lost 7 bases, J lost 1 base, and 6 bases stayed unmatched.

About this clonotype: A much larger clone lies one base from this, so it may be a read error. J is TRBJ2-5 and V is TRBV4-1; D is unclear. The CDR3 length is 15 residues. The germline CDR1 and CDR2 sequences are MGHRA and YSYEKL. The CDR3 bases are TGCGCCAGCAGCCTGACCGGACGACTGGAAGAGACCCAGCACTTC. Encoded protein: CASSLTGRLEETQHF.

Many counts were recorded for this clonotype. The rearrangement links TRBV7-2 to TRBJ2-7; the D gene is possibly TRBD1 (6 bases). The CDR3 runs to 16 residues. V shed 2 bases and J shed 0 bases, with 14 bases lying between them. CDR1 is SGHTA and CDR2 is FQGNSA in the germline V gene. The CDR3 DNA reads TGTGCCAGCAGCTTATCCGACAGGCTTCCCTCCTACGAGCAGTACTTC. Its protein is CASSLSDRLPSYEQYF.

This clonotype was counted ten times or more. The V and J genes are TRBV6-2 or TRBV6-3 and TRBJ2-7; 13 bases are a match to TRBD2. CDR1 MNHEY and CDR2 SVGEGT come from the germline V gene. V gave up 7 bases and J gave up 7 bases; unmatched junction bases: 10. CDR3 length equals 15 residues. DNA for the CDR3: TGTGCCAGCACCCGAGGACTAGCGGGAGCTGGGGAGCAGTACTTC. The encoded protein is CASTRGLAGAGEQYF.

The CDR3 sequence: CASFPRVGETQYF. For the CDR3, the DNA is TGTGCCAGCTTCCCCAGGGTAGGAGAGACCCAGTACTTC. The chain employs TRBV2 and TRBJ2-5; D is perhaps TRBD1 (5 bases). Germline V gives CDR1 SNHLY, CDR2 FYNNEI. Trimming pared 8 bases from V and 4 bases from J, leaving 14 bases between. This CDR3 spans 13 amino acids.

This clonotype was seen many times. The genes are TRBV7-9 and TRBJ1-5; weak D call: TRBD1 (5 bases). V lost 6 bases to trimming and J lost 4 bases, with 10 bases between them. The CDR3 sequence is 13 residues long. CDR1 and CDR2 from the germline V gene are SEHNR and FQNEAQ (reference sequence). DNA of the CDR3: TGTGCCAGCAGAGGCGGGGGGAATCAGCCCCAGCATTTT. Its translation: CASRGGGNQPQHF.

The chain combines TRBV10-2 with TRBJ1-2, with TRBD1 identical over 7 bases. The CDR3 length is 11 residues. The V segment lost 2 bases and the J segment 10 bases; nucleotides outside the gene matches: 1. In germline, CDR1 is WSHSY, CDR2 SAAADI. The CDR3 DNA reads as TGCGCCAGCAGTGAGACAGGGGTCTACACCTTC. This codes for CASSETGVYTF.

The chain recombines TRBV7-9 with TRBJ2-6; no reliable D call. V shed 3 bases and J shed 8 bases, with 5 bases lying between them. Germline V CDR1 and CDR2: SEHNR, FQNEAQ (reference sequence). The CDR3 is 12 amino acids. The CDR3 sequence: CASSLRSNVLTF. The DNA for the CDR3 is TGTGCCAGCAGCTTGCGGTCCAACGTCCTGACTTTC.

This chain joins TRBV2 and TRBJ2-2; D tentatively fits TRBD1 or TRBD2 (5 bases each). The germline CDR1 and CDR2 sequences are SNHLY and FYNNEI. The ends were cut back, 2 bases at V and 7 bases at J, with 8 bases in the middle. The CDR3 is made up of 13 amino acids. This CDR3 reads CASSERGDGELFF. Here the CDR3 DNA reads TGTGCCAGCAGTGAAAGAGGGGACGGGGAGCTGTTTTTT.

The V call is TRBV29-1, the J call TRBJ1-1; the D is unclear. The germline CDR1 and CDR2 sequences are SQVTM and ANQGSEA. The CDR3 is 14 amino acids. V shed 0 bases and J shed 3 bases, with 11 bases lying between them. CDR3 sequence: CSVEDRRQDTEAFF. For the CDR3, the DNA is TGCAGCGTTGAAGATCGGCGGCAGGACACTGAAGCTTTCTTT.

This clonotype was recorded at least ten times. CDR3 DNA: TGTGCCACCAGTGATCCCAAAACAGGGGCCAATCAGCCCCAGCATTTT. Translating gives CATSDPKTGANQPQHF. V gene TRBV24-1 combines with J gene TRBJ1-5; TRBD1 agrees at 7 bases. V was pared by 3 bases and J by 3 bases, with 7 bases of the junction left unmatched. The germline gives CDR1 KGHDR, CDR2 SFDVKD. The CDR3 length is 16 residues.

This clonotype occurred many times. The chain carries TRBV15 and TRBJ2-7, with 9 bases aligning to TRBD2. V shed 1 base, J shed 1 base, and the junction held 5 bases outside the gene matches. The germline V gene has CDR1 LNHNV and CDR2 YYDKDF (reference sequence). This CDR3 region has 16 residues. In nucleotides, the CDR3 is TGTGCCACCAGCAGAGCGAGACTAGCGGAATCCTACGAGCAGTACTTC. Translation gives CATSRARLAESYEQYF.